This is a list of T cell receptor beta chains from one sample in a study of blood T cell repertoires in COVID-19. Measured with immunoSEQ multiplex PCR; TCRdb has only the in-frame clones, and not every one. The repertoire holds 150,000 to 200,000 clones, with 80% as singletons. Sequenced sample: PBMCs or T cells enriched from blood (not recorded which). All receptors derive from a woman aged 55-69 years who had recovered from COVID-19. The CDR3 runs from the conserved cysteine through the conserved F or W. Each record gives: V gene, J gene, CDR3 protein.

v_gene: TRBV4-2; j_gene: TRBJ2-5; CDR3aa: CASSQENKETQYF
v_gene: TRBV24-1; j_gene: TRBJ1-2; CDR3aa: CATMDTANYGYTF
v_gene: TRBV6-5; j_gene: TRBJ1-2; CDR3aa: CASRWTDSIYGYTF
v_gene: TRBV19; j_gene: TRBJ2-1; CDR3aa: CASSIQAGGYNEQFF
v_gene: TRBV4-2; j_gene: TRBJ2-3; CDR3aa: CASSQKTSGEDTQYF
v_gene: TRBV7-9; j_gene: TRBJ2-2; CDR3aa: CASSFLGAAGELFF
v_gene: TRBV14; j_gene: TRBJ1-3; CDR3aa: CASSRDRTGYSGNTIYF
v_gene: TRBV14; j_gene: TRBJ1-1; CDR3aa: CASSHWGQGNTEAFF
v_gene: TRBV6-5; j_gene: TRBJ2-7; CDR3aa: CASSFSRTGVSYEQYF
v_gene: TRBV6-5; j_gene: TRBJ1-2; CDR3aa: CASKGQGAAYGYTF
v_gene: TRBV5-4; j_gene: TRBJ2-3; CDR3aa: CASRAGRGGPDTQYF
v_gene: TRBV2; j_gene: TRBJ2-3; CDR3aa: CASLGQGTDTQYF
v_gene: TRBV4-1; j_gene: TRBJ2-5; CDR3aa: CASSPWAGQETQYF
v_gene: TRBV27; j_gene: TRBJ1-2; CDR3aa: CASSLSMGQGGGYTF
v_gene: TRBV6-5; j_gene: TRBJ1-1; CDR3aa: CASRPRAVGTEAFF
v_gene: TRBV10-1; j_gene: TRBJ2-3; CDR3aa: CASSETVLAGVATDTQYF
v_gene: TRBV30; j_gene: TRBJ1-5; CDR3aa: CAWNFIEGPQHF
v_gene: TRBV12-2; j_gene: TRBJ1-2; CDR3aa: CASRGEGGYYGYTF